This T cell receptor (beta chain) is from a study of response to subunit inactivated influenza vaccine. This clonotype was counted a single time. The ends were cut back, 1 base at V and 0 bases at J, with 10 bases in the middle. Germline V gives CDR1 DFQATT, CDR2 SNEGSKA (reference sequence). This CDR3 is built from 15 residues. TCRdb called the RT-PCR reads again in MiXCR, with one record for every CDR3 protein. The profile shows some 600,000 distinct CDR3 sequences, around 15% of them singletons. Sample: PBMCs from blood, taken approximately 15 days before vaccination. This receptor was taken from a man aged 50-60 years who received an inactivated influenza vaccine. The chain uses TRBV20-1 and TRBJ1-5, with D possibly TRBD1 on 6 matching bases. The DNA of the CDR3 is TGCAGTGCTAGAGTCAGGGGTTATAGCAATCAGCCCCAGCATTTT. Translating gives CSARVRGYSNQPQHF.